The 2 T cell receptor beta chains below were found in one sample sequenced in a study of graft-versus-host responses after intestinal transplantation. The assay was immunoSEQ multiplex PCR, and TCRdb's table has in-frame clones only and misses some. The table has over 45,000 clones, roughly 90% seen once. The input for sequencing was PBMCs, taken 26 days after transplant. These TCRs come from a human patient who received an intestinal transplant, so some T cells may come from the graft donor.

The V call is TRBV4-1, the J call TRBJ1-5; 9 bases align to TRBD1. Trimming cost V 1 base and J 5 bases; bases outside gene matches: 6. Germline lookup yields CDR1 MGHRA and CDR2 YSYEKL. This CDR3 comprises 16 residues. The CDR3 region has the DNA TGCGCCAGCAGCCAAGTAAAACAGGGGGCCTATCAGCCCCAGCATTTT. Encoded protein: CASSQVKQGAYQPQHF.

The genes are TRBV6-5 and TRBJ2-2; D is undetermined. The germline gives CDR1 MNHEY, CDR2 SVGAGI. This CDR3 has 15 amino acids. Trimming removed 0 bases from V and 5 bases from J, with 10 bases in between. CDR3 bases: TGTGCCAGCAGTTACTCGGCCCTAGAAACCGGGGAGCTGTTTTTT. Protein sequence: CASSYSALETGELFF.